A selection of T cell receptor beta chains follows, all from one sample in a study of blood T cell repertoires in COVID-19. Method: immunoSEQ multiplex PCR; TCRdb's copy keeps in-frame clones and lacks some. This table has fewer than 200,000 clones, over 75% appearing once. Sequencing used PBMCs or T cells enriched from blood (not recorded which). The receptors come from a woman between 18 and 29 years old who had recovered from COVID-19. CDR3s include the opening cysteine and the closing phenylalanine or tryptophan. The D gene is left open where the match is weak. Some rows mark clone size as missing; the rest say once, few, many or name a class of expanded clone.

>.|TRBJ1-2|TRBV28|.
TGTGCCAGCAGTTTCCGTCGAGGGAGTTATGGCTACACCTTC
CASSFRRGSYGYTF
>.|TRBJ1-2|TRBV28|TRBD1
TGTGCCAGCAGTACCGGGACAGGGAGGGGTTATGGCTACACCTTC
CASSTGTGRGYGYTF
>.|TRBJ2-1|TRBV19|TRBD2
TGTGCCAGTAGTCCCGGGACTAGCGGGGGGGGATACAATGAGCAGTTCTTC
CASSPGTSGGGYNEQFF
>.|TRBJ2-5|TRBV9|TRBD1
TGTGCCAGCAGCGTCGGGACAGGGAGAACCCGCCAAGAGACCCAGTACTTC
CASSVGTGRTRQETQYF
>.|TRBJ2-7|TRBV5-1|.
TGCGCCAGCAGCTTGCAGGGCTACGAGCAGTACTTC
CASSLQGYEQYF
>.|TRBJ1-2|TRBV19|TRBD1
TGTGCCAGTAGTCTTGGGACAGGGGTTTCTGGCTACACCTTC
CASSLGTGVSGYTF
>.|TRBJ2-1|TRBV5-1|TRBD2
TGCGCCAGCAGCCAAGAACTAGCGGGGGGGCAGGTTGAGCAGTTCTTC
CASSQELAGGQVEQFF
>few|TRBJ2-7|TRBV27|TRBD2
TGTGCCAGCAGTTTTGTGACTAGCGGGACCTACGAGCAGTACTTC
CASSFVTSGTYEQYF
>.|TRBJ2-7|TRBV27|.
TGTGCCAGCAGTTTAGGCAGAACCTACGAGCAGTACTTC
CASSLGRTYEQYF
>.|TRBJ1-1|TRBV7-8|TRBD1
TGTGCCAGCAGCGGGCGGGACAGGACCCGCACTGAAGCTTTCTTT
CASSGRDRTRTEAFF
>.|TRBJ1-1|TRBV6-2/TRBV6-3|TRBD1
TGTGCCAGCAGTAACGGACAGGGGGCTAGGGCTTTCTTT
CASSNGQGARAFF
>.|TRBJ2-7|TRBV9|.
TGTGCCAGCAGCGTAGGGGGGCTCTCCTACGAGCAGTACTTC
CASSVGGLSYEQYF
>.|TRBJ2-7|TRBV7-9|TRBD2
TGTGCCAGCAGCATCACCGGGACTAGCGGAACCGAGCAGTACTTC
CASSITGTSGTEQYF
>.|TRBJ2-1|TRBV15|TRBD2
TGTGCCACCAGCAGTCCCGGGGGACTAGCGGATTGGTGGGTGGGGAATGAGCAGTTCTTC
CATSSPGGLADWWVGNEQFF
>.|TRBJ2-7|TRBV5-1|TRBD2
TGCGCCAGCAGCACACGGACTAGCGGGGATCTCTACGAGCAGTACTTC
CASSTRTSGDLYEQYF
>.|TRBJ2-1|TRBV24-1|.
TGTGCCAGCGGACAGTCCTACAATGAGCAGTTCTTC
CASGQSYNEQFF
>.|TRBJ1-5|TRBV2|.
TGTGCCAGCAGTGCTGGACATCTGAGCAATCAGCCCCAGCATTTT
CASSAGHLSNQPQHF
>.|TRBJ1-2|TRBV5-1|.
TGCGCCAGCAGTGGCGGAAGCTATGGCTACACCTTC
CASSGGSYGYTF
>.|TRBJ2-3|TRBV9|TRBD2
TGTGCCAGCAGCGTAGGCGGGACTAGCGGTTTTGTGGATACGCAGTATTTT
CASSVGGTSGFVDTQYF
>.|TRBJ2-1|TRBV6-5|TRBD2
TGTGCCGGGCAGGTAGCGGGAGCCTCCAATGAGCAGTTCTTC
CAGQVAGASNEQFF
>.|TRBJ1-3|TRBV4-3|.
TGCGCCAGCAGCCAAGCGGCAGGTACTGGAAACACCATATATTTT
CASSQAAGTGNTIYF
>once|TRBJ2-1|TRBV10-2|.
TGCGCCAGCAGTGATGGGAGCAATGAGCAGTTCTTC
CASSDGSNEQFF
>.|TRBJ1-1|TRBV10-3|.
TGTGCCATCAGGACTACAGAGGGTAACACTGAAGCTTTCTTT
CAIRTTEGNTEAFF
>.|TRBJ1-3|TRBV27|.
TGTGCCAGCAGTTTATCAGGAGGGGTTGGAAACACCATATATTTT
CASSLSGGVGNTIYF
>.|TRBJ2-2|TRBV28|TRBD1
TGTGCCAGCACCGGACAGGGCTCTAACGGGGAGCTGTTTTTT
CASTGQGSNGELFF
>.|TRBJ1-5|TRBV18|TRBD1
TGTGCCAGCTCTAGACAGGGCGGCAATCAGCCCCAGCATTTT
CASSRQGGNQPQHF